The T cell receptor beta chain under discussion was sequenced for a study of tumor-infiltrating lymphocytes in primary liver carcinoma. The overall study: Stage T1-T3 N0M0 and a size of about 4 to 11 cm characterized the tumors.

Study-wide results and caveats: Pairs of tumor regions overlapped more than tumor-adjacent and tumor-blood pairs did. Presence in all five tumor regions was observed for only about 7-25% of top clones.

Comments on this clonotype: Its antigen is unknown. The germline gene is not matched at one end of the junction; a read error may be the cause.

From unsorted bulk tissue weighing roughly 18-31 mg, DNA and RNA were co-extracted. The CDR3 is 13 amino acids. The template, approximately 500 ng total RNA, yielded TCR beta cDNA made with a constant-region primer. ARM-PCR was slightly modified, and three nested multiplex PCR rounds with it gave rise to the TCR beta libraries. Two initial PCR rounds of 10 to 11 cycles each paired TRBV1-TRBV30 forward primers with a C-beta reverse primer. Each CDR3 protein is one row after TCRdb ran MiXCR on the multiplex PCR reads. The sample lists more than 95,000 distinct CDR3 sequences, around 80% seen once, with around 21% in the top ten.

This chain links TRBV12-3 or TRBV12-4 with TRBJ2-5; no definite D call. The TCR was taken from a man aged 35 to 55 with primary liver carcinoma and hepatitis B virus infection. Specimen: liver tumor tissue from sampling region 3. The subset denotes: tumor region T3, left-lateral pole. The CDR3 DNA reads as TGCGCCAGCACTTCAAGGGATCCGGAGACCCAGTACTTC. As protein: CASTSRDPETQYF.